The 15 T cell receptor beta chains in this list originate from one sample, sequenced in a study of blood T cell repertoires in COVID-19. The protocol was immunoSEQ multiplex PCR, while the TCRdb copy is restricted to in-frame clones and leaves out a portion. Among some 180,000 clones listed, around 78% were seen once. Sequencing input: peripheral blood. All receptors derive from a woman aged 80 or over with active or convalescent COVID-19.

The chain couples TRBV3-1 (or the pseudogene TRBV3-2) to TRBJ2-3; 10 bases map to TRBD1. Trimming took 8 bases from V and 4 from J; bases not matched to a gene: 3. Germline-derived CDR1 and CDR2 are LGHDT and YNNKEL (reference sequence). The CDR3 has 13 amino acids. CDR3 protein: CASGQGEADTQYF. CDR3 in DNA: TGTGCCAGCGGACAGGGGGAGGCAGATACGCAGTATTTT.

The chain combines TRBV27 with TRBJ1-4; no clear D. The CDR3 is 17 residues long. Trimming removed 1 base at V and 3 bases at J, with 15 bases between. Germline V gene data show CDR1 as MNHEY and CDR2 as SMNVEV (reference sequence). This CDR3 is CASSLFPPRVANEKLFF. The CDR3 coding sequence is TGTGCCAGCAGTTTATTCCCCCCCCGAGTGGCTAATGAAAAACTGTTTTTT.

The chain joins TRBV7-7 to TRBJ2-3, with a tentative D call TRBD2 (5 bases). The germline V gene has CDR1 SSHAT and CDR2 FNYEAQ (reference sequence). Trimming took off 5 bases at V and 1 base at J, with 13 bases between the two ends. The CDR3 length is 15 residues. The CDR3 nucleotides are TGTGCCAGCAGCCCGGGATCTAGCCGCACAGATACGCAGTATTTT. It codes for CASSPGSSRTDTQYF.

V is TRBV5-1 and J is TRBJ2-6; possibly TRBD2 for D (5 bases). The CDR3 spans 16 residues. Germline loops: CDR1 SGHRS, CDR2 YFSETQ. Trimming took off 0 bases at V and 1 base at J, with 8 bases between the two ends. The CDR3 bases are TGCGCCAGCAGCTTGGATACGGGATCTGGGGCCAACGTCCTGACTTTC. Amino acid sequence: CASSLDTGSGANVLTF.

V gene TRBV7-3 combines with J gene TRBJ2-7; 7 bases match TRBD1. The V gene end was trimmed by 1 base and the J gene end by 3 bases; junction bases not matched to a gene: 3. CDR3 length: 14 residues. Germline values: CDR1 SGHTA, CDR2 FQGTGA. CDR3 sequence: CASSLNRQGYEQYF. For the CDR3, the DNA is TGTGCCAGCAGCTTAAACAGACAGGGCTACGAGCAGTACTTC.

The chain is built from TRBV11-2 and TRBJ2-1; 7 bases map to TRBD1. CDR3 length equals 18 residues. Germline CDR1 and CDR2: SGHAT and FQNNGV. The J segment lost 2 bases and the V segment lost 5 bases, leaving 15 bases of the junction unmatched. In DNA, the CDR3 is TGTGCCAGCAGCCCCGACCCGGACAGGCTTAGCCCCTACAATGAGCAGTTCTTC. This codes for CASSPDPDRLSPYNEQFF.

This rearrangement joins TRBV28 to TRBJ1-2; TRBD1 is a possible D gene (5 bases). The CDR3 is 12 amino acids. CDR1 and CDR2 (germline): MDHEN, SYDVKM. V was pared by 5 bases and J by 6 bases, with 10 bases between. The CDR3 loop reads CASSVSTDGYTF. In nucleotides, the CDR3 is TGTGCCAGCAGTGTTTCGACAGATGGCTACACCTTC.

The chain carries TRBV7-2 and TRBJ1-4, with 7 bases fitting TRBD1. The CDR3 is 14 residues long. Germline-derived CDR1 and CDR2 are SGHTA and FQGNSA. After removal of 5 bases from V and 5 bases from J, the junction contained 5 bases not matched to a gene. The CDR3 region has the DNA TGTGCCAGCAGCGCGGGACAGCCCAATGAAAAACTGTTTTTT. This gives the protein CASSAGQPNEKLFF. Supplemented by reference TRBV7-2 and TRBJ1-4, the full variable domain reads GAGVSQSPSNKVTEKGKDVELRCDPISGHTALYWYRQSLGQGLEFLIYFQGNSAPDKSGLPSDRFSAERTGGSVSTLTIQRTQQEDSAVYLCASSAGQPNEKLFFGSGTQLSVL.

The V call is TRBV2, the J call TRBJ1-5, with TRBD1 matching over 9 bases. This CDR3 contains 15 residues. Per germline, CDR1 SNHLY and CDR2 FYNNEI. Losses at the gene ends were 4 bases for V and 6 bases for J; bases not matched to a gene: 7. CDR3 amino acids: CASSVDRGFGQPQHF. As DNA, the CDR3 is TGTGCCAGCAGTGTTGACAGGGGGTTCGGTCAGCCCCAGCATTTT.

V usage is TRBV27 and J usage is TRBJ1-1; D is unresolved. The CDR3 runs 14 residues. Looked up from germline, CDR1 is MNHEY and CDR2 is SMNVEV (reference sequence). V lost 2 bases and J lost 1, with 8 bases in between. The CDR3 DNA reads TGTGCCAGCAGTTTAGAGGAAGGGAACACTGAAGCTTTCTTT. Protein: CASSLEEGNTEAFF.

This chain uses TRBV4-1 with TRBJ2-7, with D maybe TRBD2 (5 bases). The germline CDR1 and CDR2 sequences are MGHRA and YSYEKL. Trimming stripped 0 bases from V and 2 bases from J, with 14 bases between. The CDR3 covers 16 residues. CDR3 DNA sequence: TGCGCCAGCAGCCAAGATAGTTTACAAGCGGCCTACGAGCAGTACTTC. It translates to CASSQDSLQAAYEQYF.

This clone was counted a few times. This chain links TRBV2 with TRBJ1-4; D may be TRBD1 (6 bases). Germline V gene sequence: CDR1 SNHLY, CDR2 FYNNEI. V lost 4 bases, J lost 2 bases, and 11 bases lay in between. The CDR3 covers 15 residues. The CDR3 is CASSAGQSTNEKLFF. As DNA, the CDR3 is TGTGCCAGCAGTGCAGGACAGTCCACTAATGAAAAACTGTTTTTT.

This chain uses TRBV6-5 with TRBJ1-5, with 8 bases that match TRBD1. Germline V gene data show CDR1 as MNHEY and CDR2 as SVGAGI. V dropped 4 bases and J dropped 5; count of bases not matched to a gene: 4. The CDR3 runs to 14 residues. The CDR3 sequence is CASSSRTGHQPQHF. As DNA, the CDR3 is TGTGCCAGCAGTTCTCGGACAGGGCATCAGCCCCAGCATTTT.

The chain recombines TRBV7-9 with TRBJ2-5; 8 nucleotides align to TRBD2. Germline lookup yields CDR1 SEHNR and CDR2 FQNEAQ (reference sequence). The CDR3 contains 15 residues. J gave up 7 bases and V 5 bases, and 12 bases lay outside the gene matches. CDR3 sequence: CASSLSGGAGVTQYF. For the CDR3, the DNA is TGTGCCAGCAGCCTGTCCGGGGGGGCGGGCGTGACCCAGTACTTC.

The V and J genes are TRBV13 and TRBJ1-5; the match to TRBD1 covers 8 bases. Per the germline V gene, CDR1 is PRHDT and CDR2 is FYEKMQ (reference sequence). The ends lost 0 bases at V and 5 bases at J; junction bases unmatched: 3. The CDR3 extends over 15 amino acids. In DNA, the CDR3 is TGTGCCAGCAGCTTAGGGGCAGGGGGCGATCAGCCCCAGCATTTT. Its protein product is CASSLGAGGDQPQHF.